This T cell receptor beta chain stems from a study of graft-versus-host responses after intestinal transplantation. The overall study: Multivisceral, liver-intestinal, or isolated intestinal transplants were received by the recipients. Tacrolimus plus steroids were given to all recipients for about three years, preceded by anti-thymocyte globulin induction.

Responders (roughly 200,000, CFSE-labeled) met roughly 200,000 stimulators that were irradiated and violet-dye-labeled. After mixed lymphocyte reaction, dividing CD4+ and CD8+ responder T cells were sorted. Germline V CDR1 and CDR2: SEHNR, FQNEAQ (reference sequence). V dropped 5 bases and J dropped 7 bases, with 20 bases sitting between them. CDR3 length: 15 amino acids. The table came from immunoSEQ multiplex PCR; TCRdb's copy has only in-frame clones and leaves some out. In the table there are around 8,800 clones, under 35% of which are singletons. This clone has only a few counts. The material sequenced was alloreactive CD8+ T cells from a mixed lymphocyte reaction culture, taken before transplantation. The subset: CFSE-low proliferating T cells sorted from approximately six-day pre-transplant mixed lymphocyte reaction (GvH or HvG direction). The J gene is TRBJ1-2, the V gene TRBV7-9; possibly TRBD1 for D (6 bases). The clonotype comes from a human patient who was an organ donor for intestinal transplantation. As DNA, the CDR3 is TGTGCCAGCAGCCCGCTCGAGGGGGATCCGGGTGGCTACACCTTC. Translated, it gives CASSPLEGDPGGYTF.